Given below is one T cell receptor (beta chain) in context. Tagging with unique molecular identifiers was applied to individual cDNA molecules. TCRdb processed the 5' RACE reads anew with MiXCR; each CDR3 protein has one entry. This table has around 58,000 distinct CDR3 sequences, about 16% appearing once. This entry belongs to a study of early T cells in non-severe SARS-CoV-2 infection. Across the whole study: Chains stayed unpaired after sequencing of bulk RNA from unsorted whole blood.

Germline CDR1 reads DFQATT; CDR2 reads SNEGSKA (reference sequence). With 4 bases removed from V and 3 bases from J, the gap between germline ends came to 10 bases. The CDR3 covers 13 residues. The chain couples TRBV20-1 to TRBJ1-5, with D possibly being TRBD1 (5 bases). The source material was whole blood, sampled at baseline. The sequence came from an adult who was a healthcare worker with PCR-confirmed SARS-CoV-2 infection or an uninfected control (not recorded which). This CDR3 is CSATDTYNQPQHF. Written as DNA, the CDR3 is TGCAGTGCTACGGACACCTACAATCAGCCCCAGCATTTT.